This T cell receptor beta chain was recovered during a study of blood T cell repertoires in COVID-19 (dated by TCRdb to the early 2020s). A note on the overall study: Samples from collaborators originated in the United States, Italy and Spain and spanned both the acute and convalescent phases of COVID-19. The material from the prospective study consisted of cDNA or gDNA derived from T cells, B-cell-depleted T cells, or PBMCs. Deeply sampled blood TCRbeta repertoires from subjects exposed to, actively infected with, or recovered from COVID-19 were included in the dataset. The repertoires were released in a freely available public database intended as a resource for research on the immune response to SARS-CoV-2. The samples were drawn from the first 160 participants of the ongoing ImmuneRACE study and from 950 to 1,500 subjects provided by 6 global collaborators. A de-identified subject ID, COVID-19 status, age in years and sex were almost always included in the sample metadata. HLA class I and class II types, where available, came from metadata supplied by the sample provider rather than from assay-based typing.

The collaborating institutions used their own protocols to collect whole blood in K2EDTA tubes. Collaborator samples were shipped for TCRbeta analysis as frozen whole blood, isolated PBMCs, or DNA extracted from either sample type. Trimming costs V 4 bases and J 3 bases, and their ends lie 16 bases apart. Its CDR3 holds 15 amino acids, cysteine through phenylalanine. Only the CDR3 portion is preserved as DNA: 45 bases, with reading frame beginning at the first base. CDR1 SEHNR and CDR2 FQNEAQ were looked up in the germline V gene (reference sequence). As to this clone: No cognate antigen has been identified for it. It has no much larger one-base neighbor in the sample; base qualities were not kept.

TCRbeta CDR3 regions were amplified from genomic DNA by means of the immunoSEQ Assay, a bias-controlled multiplex PCR. In the paper's pipeline: The number of nucleated cells in each sample was estimated by amplification of reference gene primers within the assay. To quantify the absolute abundance of each unique TCRbeta CDR3 rearrangement, sequence reads were collapsed and filtered. For each sample, productive Simpson clonality was calculated as the square root of Simpson's diversity index across productive rearrangements. TCRdb re-hosts the immuneACCESS table, in-frame sequences only. Its copies lack some clones; in the studies checked, an unresolved V gene accounts for under half of them, and the cause for the rest is not known. That table supplies the V and J calls and clone size; D and trimming were determined from the DNA. This sample holds fewer than 75,000 clones; more than 70% were observed only once. 6.9% of the sample goes to the ten largest clones.

General findings and caveats noted by the study authors: Clinical and demographic metadata were provided uncurated, with the amount varying by source and participant.

Material: peripheral blood. This TCR was recovered from a man aged 45 to 65 with active COVID-19. Here the chain combines TRBV7-9 and TRBJ2-7, and TRBD1 may be the D gene, going by 6 matching bases. The nucleotide sequence is TGTGCCAGCAGCTCCTCAACAGGGTTTGGCTACGAGCAGTACTTC. Its amino acids are CASSSSTGFGYEQYF.